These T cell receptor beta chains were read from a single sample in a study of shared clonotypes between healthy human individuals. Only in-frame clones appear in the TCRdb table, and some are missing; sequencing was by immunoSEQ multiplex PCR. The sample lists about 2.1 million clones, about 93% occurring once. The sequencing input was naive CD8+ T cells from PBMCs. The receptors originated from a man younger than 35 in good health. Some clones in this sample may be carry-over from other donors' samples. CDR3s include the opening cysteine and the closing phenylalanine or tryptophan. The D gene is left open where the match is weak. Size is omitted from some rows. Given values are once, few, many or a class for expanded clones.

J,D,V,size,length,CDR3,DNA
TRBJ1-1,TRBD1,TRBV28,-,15,CASSLPQGLVTEAFF,TGTGCCAGCAGTTTGCCACAGGGGCTCGTCACTGAAGCTTTCTTT
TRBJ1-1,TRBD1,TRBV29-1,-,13,CSADRGGSTEAFF,TGCAGCGCTGACAGGGGCGGGAGCACTGAAGCTTTCTTT
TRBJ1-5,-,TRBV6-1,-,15,CASSEFTSGNQPQHF,TGTGCCAGCAGTGAATTCACCAGTGGCAATCAGCCCCAGCATTTT
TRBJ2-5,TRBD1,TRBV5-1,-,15,CASSSRQGQEETQYF,TGCGCCAGCAGCTCGAGACAGGGGCAGGAGGAGACCCAGTACTTC
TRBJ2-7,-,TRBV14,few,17,CASSQEHLRDGYYEQYF,TGTGCCAGCAGCCAAGAACATTTGCGGGACGGTTATTACGAGCAGTACTTC
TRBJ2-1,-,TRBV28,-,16,CASSRTNGAYNNEQFF,TGTGCCAGCAGCCGAACAAATGGGGCGTATAACAATGAGCAGTTCTTC
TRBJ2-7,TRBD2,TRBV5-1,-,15,CASRIAGASTYEQYF,TGCGCCAGCAGAATAGCGGGAGCCTCGACATACGAGCAGTACTTC
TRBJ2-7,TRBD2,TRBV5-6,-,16,CASSWGLAGDSYEQYF,TGTGCCAGCAGCTGGGGACTAGCGGGGGACTCCTACGAGCAGTACTTC
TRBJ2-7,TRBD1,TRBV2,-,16,CASRDRQGAPTYEQYF,TGTGCCAGCAGGGATAGACAGGGGGCGCCCACCTACGAGCAGTACTTC
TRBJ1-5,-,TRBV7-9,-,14,CASSLVGGNQPQHF,TGTGCCAGCAGCTTAGTTGGGGGGAATCAGCCCCAGCATTTT
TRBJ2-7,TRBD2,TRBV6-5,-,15,CASSLLADNSYEQYF,TGTGCCAGCAGTCTACTAGCGGACAACTCCTACGAGCAGTACTTC
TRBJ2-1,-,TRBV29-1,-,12,CSVVGRYNEQFF,TGCAGCGTTGTGGGGAGATACAATGAGCAGTTCTTC
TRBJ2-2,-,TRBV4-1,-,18,CASSQAPTGSYIGGELFF,TGCGCCAGCAGCCAAGCCCCTACAGGGTCTTACATAGGCGGGGAGCTGTTTTTT
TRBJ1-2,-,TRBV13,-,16,CASSSTPDSRRGGYTF,TGTGCCAGCAGCTCGACACCGGACAGCCGACGGGGTGGCTACACCTTC
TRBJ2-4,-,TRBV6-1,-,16,CASSEWRMRAKNIQYF,TGTGCCAGCAGTGAGTGGAGGATGCGGGCCAAAAACATTCAGTACTTC
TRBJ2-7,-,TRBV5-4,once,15,CASSLVGPPPYEQYF,TGTGCCAGCAGCTTGGTCGGGCCCCCTCCCTACGAGCAGTACTTC